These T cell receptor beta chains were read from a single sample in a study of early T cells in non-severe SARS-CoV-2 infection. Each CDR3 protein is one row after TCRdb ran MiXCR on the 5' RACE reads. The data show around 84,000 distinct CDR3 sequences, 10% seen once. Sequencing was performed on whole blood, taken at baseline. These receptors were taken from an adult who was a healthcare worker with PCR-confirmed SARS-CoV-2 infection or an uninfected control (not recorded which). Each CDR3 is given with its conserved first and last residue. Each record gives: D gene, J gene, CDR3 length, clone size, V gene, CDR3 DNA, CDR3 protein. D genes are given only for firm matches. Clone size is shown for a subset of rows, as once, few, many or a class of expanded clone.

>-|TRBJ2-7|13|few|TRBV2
TGTGCCAGCAGAGAGCCCGTGACCTACGAGCAGTACTTC
CASREPVTYEQYF
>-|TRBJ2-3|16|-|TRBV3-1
TGTGCCAGCAGCCAAGATTTCATAGGGGTACCAGATACGCAGTATTTT
CASSQDFIGVPDTQYF
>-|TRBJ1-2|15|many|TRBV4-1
TGCGCCAGCAGCCAAGATACGTTACAGAACTATGGCTACACCTTC
CASSQDTLQNYGYTF
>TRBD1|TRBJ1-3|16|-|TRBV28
TGTGCCAGCAGTTTATTCGGGACAGGGGCAAGAAACACCATATATTTT
CASSLFGTGARNTIYF
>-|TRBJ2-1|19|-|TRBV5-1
TGCGCCAGCAGCTTGAGTCCTAGTGGGGCCCGCCTAAGATACAATGAGCAGTTCTTC
CASSLSPSGARLRYNEQFF
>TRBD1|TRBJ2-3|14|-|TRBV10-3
TGTGCCATCAGTGGGGACAGGCTAACAGATACGCAGTATTTT
CAISGDRLTDTQYF
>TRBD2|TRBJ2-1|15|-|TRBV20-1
TGCAGTGCTCTCGCTTTAGCGGGAGGGGGCGATGAGCAGTTCTTC
CSALALAGGGDEQFF
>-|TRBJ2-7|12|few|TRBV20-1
TGCAGTGCTAGACCATCCAAATACGAGCAGTACTTC
CSARPSKYEQYF
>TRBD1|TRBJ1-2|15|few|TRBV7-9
TGTGCCAGCAGCTTAGTGGGACAGGAGACCTATGGCTACACCTTC
CASSLVGQETYGYTF
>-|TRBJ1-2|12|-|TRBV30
TGTGCGAGGTCGGAGGGGAACTATGGCTACACCTTC
CARSEGNYGYTF
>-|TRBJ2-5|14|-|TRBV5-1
TGCGCCAGCAGCTTGGAGAGGCCGGCGGAGACCCAGTACTTC
CASSLERPAETQYF
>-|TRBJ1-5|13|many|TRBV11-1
TGTGCCAGCAGCTTGGGTGGAGATCAGCCCCAGCATTTT
CASSLGGDQPQHF
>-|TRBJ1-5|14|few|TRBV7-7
TGTGCCAGCAGCCTAAACAGGGTTTGCCAGCCCCAGCATTTT
CASSLNRVCQPQHF
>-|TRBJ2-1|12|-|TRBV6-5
TGTGCCACAGACAGCGGCTACAATGAGCAATTCTTC
CATDSGYNEQFF
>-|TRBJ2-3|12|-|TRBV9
TGTGCCAGCAGCCCCCACCTAGATACGCAGTATTTT
CASSPHLDTQYF
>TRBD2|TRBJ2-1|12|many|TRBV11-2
TGTGCCAGCAGCTTAGAAGGACTAGCGCAGTTCTTC
CASSLEGLAQFF
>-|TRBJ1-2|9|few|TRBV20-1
TGCAGTGCTAGGCCGGGCTACACCTTC
CSARPGYTF
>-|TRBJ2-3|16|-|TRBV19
TGTGCCAGTAGTATGGCCGCCCGGGGAAACACAGATACGCAGTATTTT
CASSMAARGNTDTQYF
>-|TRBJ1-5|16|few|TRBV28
TGTGCCAGCAGAAAAGGGAGGAGGGCTAGCAATCAGCCCCAGCATTTT
CASRKGRRASNQPQHF
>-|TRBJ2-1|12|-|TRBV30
TGTGCCTGGAAGGGAACCTACAATGAGCAGTTCTTC
CAWKGTYNEQFF
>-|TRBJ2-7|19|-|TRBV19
TGTGCCAGTACCCCTGGGGGGCCTCGGCGCGGGGCGTATTCCTACGAGCAGTACTTC
CASTPGGPRRGAYSYEQYF
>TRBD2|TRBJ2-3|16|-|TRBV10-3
TGTGCCATCAGTGCCGTAGCGGGAGATAGGGAAGATACGCAGTATTTT
CAISAVAGDREDTQYF
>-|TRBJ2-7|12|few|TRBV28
TGTGCCAGCAGTTTAACAGGGAAGTGGCAGTACTTC
CASSLTGKWQYF
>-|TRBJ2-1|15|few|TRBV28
TGTGCCAGCAGTTTACGTCGGGGGCTGAGGAATGAGCAGTTCTTC
CASSLRRGLRNEQFF
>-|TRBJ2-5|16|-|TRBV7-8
TGTGCCAGCAGCTTAGCGAGCGGGACAGGCCAAGAGACCCAGTACTTC
CASSLASGTGQETQYF
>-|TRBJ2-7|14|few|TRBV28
TGTGCCAGCAGTTTAACGGGCAGCTCCTACGAGCAGTACTTC
CASSLTGSSYEQYF
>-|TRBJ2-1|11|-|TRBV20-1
TGCAGTGCTTCGGACTCTATTGAGCAGTTCTTC
CSASDSIEQFF
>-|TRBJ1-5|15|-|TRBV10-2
TGCGCCAGCAGTGAGCTTGGCGGGGCTAATCAGCCCCAGCATTTT
CASSELGGANQPQHF
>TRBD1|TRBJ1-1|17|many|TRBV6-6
TGTGCCAGCAGTTACGTACAGGGGCTCGGCAGGAACACTGAAGCTTTCTTT
CASSYVQGLGRNTEAFF
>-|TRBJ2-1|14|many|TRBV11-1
TGTGCCAGCAGGGACGGGAAGGTTACCAATGAGCAGTTCTTC
CASRDGKVTNEQFF
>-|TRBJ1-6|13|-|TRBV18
TGTGCCAGCTCACAGGGGGTTAATTCACCCCTCCACTTT
CASSQGVNSPLHF
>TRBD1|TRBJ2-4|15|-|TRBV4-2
TGTGCCAGCAGCCAAGATATAGTCGTTAGGGGGCCCATATCTTTC
CASSQDIVVRGPISF
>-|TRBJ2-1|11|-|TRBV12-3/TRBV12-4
TGTGCCAGCAAGATAGAGAGTGAGCAGTTCTTC
CASKIESEQFF
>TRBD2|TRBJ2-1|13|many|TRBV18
TGTGCCAGCTCCCCGGGACTAGCGGGAGAGCAGTTCTTC
CASSPGLAGEQFF
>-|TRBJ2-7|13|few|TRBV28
TGTGCCAGCAGTTTAACACCAGCCTACGAGCAGTACTTC
CASSLTPAYEQYF
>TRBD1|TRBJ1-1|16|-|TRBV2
TGTGCCAACCTGATAACAGGGGTAACCATGAACACTGAAGCTTTCTTT
CANLITGVTMNTEAFF
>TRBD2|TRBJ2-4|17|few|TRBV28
TGTGCCAGCACCGCCCCGGGCGGGAGGAAAAGTTCAAACATTCAGTACTTC
CASTAPGGRKSSNIQYF
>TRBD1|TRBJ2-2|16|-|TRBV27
TGTGCCAGCAGTTTTTTCGACAGGGGGTCCACCGGGGAGCTGTTTTTT
CASSFFDRGSTGELFF
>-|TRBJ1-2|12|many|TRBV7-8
TGTGCCAGCAGCTTAGTAGGGTTTGGCTACACCTTC
CASSLVGFGYTF
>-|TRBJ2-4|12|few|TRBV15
TGTGCCACCAGCAGCGTCAGCCCAATTCAGTACTTC
CATSSVSPIQYF
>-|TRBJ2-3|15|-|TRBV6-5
TGTGCCAGCAGCCCCACTAGTACTAGCACAGATACGCAGTATTTT
CASSPTSTSTDTQYF
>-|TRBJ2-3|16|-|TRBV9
TGTGCCAGCAGCGCCAGGTGGCAGGGTCGGACAGATACGCAGTATTTT
CASSARWQGRTDTQYF
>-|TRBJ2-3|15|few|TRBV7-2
TGTGCCAGCAGCTTAGCGAGTAGTCCGACAGATACGCAGTATTTT
CASSLASSPTDTQYF
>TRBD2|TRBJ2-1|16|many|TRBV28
TGTGCCGCGTCCCCACAGGGACTAGCGGAAGACAATGAGCAGTTCTTC
CAASPQGLAEDNEQFF
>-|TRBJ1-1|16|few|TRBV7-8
TGTGCCAGCAGCTTAGAAGGGGGGGCGGCGGACACTGAAGCTTTCTTT
CASSLEGGAADTEAFF
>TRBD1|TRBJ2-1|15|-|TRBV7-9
TGTGCCAGCAGCCCCCGGGACAGGGGGCTAAATGAGCAGTTCTTC
CASSPRDRGLNEQFF
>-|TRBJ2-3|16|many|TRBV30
TGTGCCTGGACCAGGGGGTTAGCGGGGATCACAGATACGCAGTATTTT
CAWTRGLAGITDTQYF
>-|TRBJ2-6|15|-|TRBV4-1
TGCGCCAGCAGCCGGGGAACGGGAGGGGCCAACGTCCTGACTTTC
CASSRGTGGANVLTF
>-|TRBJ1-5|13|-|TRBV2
TGTGCCAGCAGTGCAGGGGACGTCCAGCCCCAGCATTTT
CASSAGDVQPQHF
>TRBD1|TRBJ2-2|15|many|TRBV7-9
TGTGCCAGCAGCCCGCTGGGACAGGGAACCGGGGAGCTGTTTTTT
CASSPLGQGTGELFF
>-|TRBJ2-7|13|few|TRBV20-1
TGCAGTGCCCTAAGCCCTGGGACTTCCGAGCAGTACTTC
CSALSPGTSEQYF
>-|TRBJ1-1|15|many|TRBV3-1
TGTGCCAGCAGCCAAGATGGGCCCATGAACACTGAAGCTTTCTTT
CASSQDGPMNTEAFF
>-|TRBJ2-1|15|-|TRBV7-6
TGTGCCAGCAGCTTGACGGGCAATGGAATGGGTGAGCAGTTCTTC
CASSLTGNGMGEQFF
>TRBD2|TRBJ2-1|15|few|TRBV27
TGTGCCAGCAGTTTACGGCTAGCGGTGTACAATGAGCAGTTCTTC
CASSLRLAVYNEQFF
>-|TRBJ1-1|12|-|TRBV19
TGTGCCAGTACCAACATGAACACTGAAGCTTTCTTT
CASTNMNTEAFF